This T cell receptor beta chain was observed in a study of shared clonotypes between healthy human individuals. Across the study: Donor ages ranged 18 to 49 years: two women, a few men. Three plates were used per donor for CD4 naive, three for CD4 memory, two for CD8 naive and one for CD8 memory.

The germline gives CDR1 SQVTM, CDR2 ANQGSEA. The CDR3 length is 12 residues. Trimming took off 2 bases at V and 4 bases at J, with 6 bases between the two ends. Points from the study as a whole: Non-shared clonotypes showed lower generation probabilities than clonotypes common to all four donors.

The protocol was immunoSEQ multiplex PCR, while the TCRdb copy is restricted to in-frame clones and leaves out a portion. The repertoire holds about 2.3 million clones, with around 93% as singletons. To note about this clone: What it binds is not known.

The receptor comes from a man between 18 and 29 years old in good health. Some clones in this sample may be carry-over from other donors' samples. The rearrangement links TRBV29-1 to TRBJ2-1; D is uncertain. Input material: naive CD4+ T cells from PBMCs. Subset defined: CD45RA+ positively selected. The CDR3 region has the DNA TGCAGCGTTGAAAGTACGTACAATGAGCAGTTCTTC. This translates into CSVESTYNEQFF.